This TCR beta chain was captured in a study of blood T cell repertoires in COVID-19. The germline V gene encodes CDR1 LNHDA and CDR2 SQIVND (reference sequence). V shed 5 bases and J 8 bases; nucleotides not matched to a gene: 13. The CDR3 sequence is 15 residues long. In its sample, this clone was seen once. TCRdb's table, derived via immunoSEQ multiplex PCR, lists solely in-frame clones and lacks some. The data show 200,000 to 300,000 clones, roughly 87% seen once. J is TRBJ1-2 and V is TRBV19; 8 bases are a match to TRBD1. The clonotype comes from a man aged 18 to 30 with active or convalescent COVID-19. The specimen was peripheral blood. The CDR3 loop reads CASSPQGAPTLGYTF. As DNA, the CDR3 is TGTGCCAGTAGTCCCCAGGGGGCGCCGACCCTCGGCTACACCTTC.